A selection of T cell receptor beta chains follows, all from one sample in a study of patients and donors after allogeneic stem cell transplantation. TCRdb re-derived calls from the RT-PCR reads in MiXCR, one entry per CDR3 protein. The sample includes 410,000 or so distinct CDR3 sequences, under 20% of them seen just once. The specimen was blood, either unsorted or a sorted T cell fraction (not recorded which). The receptor source for this set is a human donor who was either an allogeneic HSCT recipient or a stem cell or donor lymphocyte infusion donor (not recorded which). It is not recorded whose cells these are; they may come from a transplant donor. Both conserved end residues are part of each CDR3. Fields, in order: J gene, clone size, D gene, CDR3 length, V gene, CDR3 protein, CDR3 DNA. The D gene is left open where the match is weak. Part of the rows lack a size; the others show once, few, many or a class for expanded clones.

>TRBJ1-1|many|TRBD1|14|TRBV5-1
CASSSDRKNTEAFF
TGCGCCAGCAGCTCGGACAGGAAGAACACTGAAGCTTTCTTT
>TRBJ2-2|few|TRBD1|14|TRBV2
CASRGTGPSGELFF
TGTGCCAGCAGGGGGACAGGACCCTCCGGGGAGCTGTTTTTT
>TRBJ2-7|-|TRBD2|15|TRBV20-1
CSARLRLAGSYEQYF
TGCAGTGCTAGGTTGCGCCTAGCGGGCTCCTACGAGCAGTACTTC
>TRBJ2-6|-|TRBD1|15|TRBV20-1
CSAIDRGAGANVLTF
TGCAGTGCGATCGACAGGGGAGCTGGGGCCAACGTCCTGACTTTC
>TRBJ2-2|few|-|19|TRBV21-1
CASSKEKGSGRGTPGSCFF
-
>TRBJ2-7|-|-|14|TRBV21-1
CASSMRRFSYEQYF
TGTGCCAGCAGCATGAGGAGGTTTTCCTACGAGCAGTACTTC
>TRBJ1-2|many|-|16|TRBV12-3/TRBV12-4
CASSWGAGVRREGYTF
TGTGCCAGCAGTTGGGGGGCCGGGGTCAGAAGGGAGGGCTACACCTTC
>TRBJ2-5|once|TRBD2|17|TRBV7-9
CASSLVRELAGRKTQYF
TGTGCCAGCAGCTTAGTAAGAGAACTAGCGGGGAGAAAGACCCAGTACTTC
>TRBJ1-6|many|-|14|TRBV12-3/TRBV12-4
CASSLALGNSPLHF
TGTGCCAGCAGTTTAGCGCTGGGTAATTCACCCCTCCACTTT
>TRBJ1-6|-|-|15|TRBV5-1
CASSLAETENSPLHF
TGCGCCAGCAGCTTGGCCGAGACAGAGAATTCACCCCTCCACTTT
>TRBJ2-7|-|-|14|TRBV19
CASSRPGPTYEQYF
TGTGCCAGTAGTCGTCCGGGACCGACCTACGAGCAGTACTTC
>TRBJ2-1|few|TRBD2|16|TRBV20-1
CSARGTGRGDYNEQFF
TGCAGTGCTAGGGGGACTGGCCGGGGGGACTACAATGAGCAGTTCTTC
>TRBJ2-1|-|-|14|TRBV6-5
CASSYSLSYNEQFF
TGTGCCAGCAGTTACAGTTTATCCTACAATGAGCAGTTCTTC
>TRBJ2-1|few|-|15|TRBV6-5
CASSYSASSYNEQFF
TGTGCCAGCAGTTATTCAGCGAGCTCCTACAATGAGCAGTTCTTC
>TRBJ1-1|many|-|16|TRBV12-3/TRBV12-4
CASSYTWARVNTEAFF
TGTGCCAGCAGTTACACCTGGGCCAGGGTGAACACTGAAGCTTTCTTT
>TRBJ2-7|-|TRBD1|15|TRBV5-1
CASSLDGQGLYERYF
TGCGCCAGCAGCTTGGACGGACAGGGTCTCTACGAGCGGTACTTC
>TRBJ2-7|-|TRBD1|15|TRBV5-1
CASSLETGGPYEQYF
TGCGCCAGCAGCTTGGAGACAGGGGGCCCCTACGAGCAGTACTTC
>TRBJ2-4|-|-|17|TRBV6-1
CASSFFTGPLAKNIQYF
TGTGCCAGCAGCTTCTTTACGGGGCCATTAGCCAAAAACATTCAGTACTTC
>TRBJ2-7|many|-|15|TRBV4-2
CASSQDEGPFYEQYF
TGTGCCAGCAGCCAAGACGAGGGCCCCTTCTACGAGCAGTACTTC
>TRBJ2-2|many|-|14|TRBV5-4
CASSFRVDTGELFF
TGTGCCAGCAGCTTTCGGGTAGACACCGGGGAGCTGTTTTTT
>TRBJ2-7|once|-|15|TRBV18
CASSPQGPGPYEQYF
TGTGCCAGCTCACCACAAGGGCCCGGACCCTACGAGCAGTACTTC
>TRBJ1-1|few|-|15|TRBV11-3
CASSSKQGRGTEAFF
TGTGCCAGCAGCTCCAAACAGGGAAGGGGCACTGAAGCTTTCTTT
>TRBJ2-1|-|TRBD2|14|TRBV6-5
CASSSGTIYNEQFF
TGTGCCAGCAGTTCCGGGACTATATACAATGAGCAGTTCTTC
>TRBJ2-1|few|-|13|TRBV16
CASSQFKGKEQFF
TGTGCCAGCAGCCAATTTAAGGGAAAAGAGCAGTTCTTC
>TRBJ2-2|few|TRBD2|15|TRBV29-1
CSVLPGLAGPGELFF
TGCAGCGTCCTCCCGGGACTAGCGGGACCGGGGGAGCTGTTTTTT
>TRBJ1-1|-|-|16|TRBV5-1
CASSLEGTRGSTEAFF
TGCGCCAGCAGCTTGGAGGGTACAAGGGGCAGCACTGAAGCTTTCTTT
>TRBJ1-5|-|-|14|TRBV18
CASSPRDFGQPQHF
TGTGCCAGCTCACCTCGGGACTTTGGGCAGCCCCAGCATTTT
>TRBJ2-1|few|-|13|TRBV6-2/TRBV6-3
CAVQARGYNEQFF
TGTGCCGTCCAAGCTCGGGGGTACAATGAGCAGTTCTTC
>TRBJ2-7|-|TRBD2|15|TRBV28
CASSLWRGVSYEQYF
TGTGCCAGCAGTTTATGGCGGGGGGTGAGCTACGAGCAGTACTTC
>TRBJ1-1|few|-|16|TRBV7-8
CASSYRVVARDTEAFF
TGTGCCAGCAGCTACCGGGTTGTGGCCAGGGACACTGAAGCTTTTTTT
>TRBJ1-1|few|TRBD1|15|TRBV24-1
CATSDPHRGGTEAFF
TGTGCCACCAGTGATCCCCACAGGGGTGGGACTGAAGCTTTCTTT
>TRBJ2-5|-|TRBD2|15|TRBV3-1
CASSLGAGDRETQYF
TGTGCCAGCAGCCTTGGGGCGGGAGACCGAGAGACCCAGTACTTC
>TRBJ2-7|-|TRBD2|17|TRBV7-2
CASSLHPSGGLAYEQYF
TGTGCCAGCAGCTTACATCCTAGCGGGGGTTTGGCCTACGAGCAGTACTTC
>TRBJ1-4|-|-|14|TRBV5-1
CASSLRTVNEKLFF
TGCGCCAGCAGCTTGAGGACAGTTAATGAAAAACTGTTTTTT
>TRBJ2-7|few|TRBD1|17|TRBV27
CASSPLALTGGTYEQYF
TGTGCCAGCAGTCCACTTGCCCTGACAGGGGGCACCTACGAGCAGTACTTC
>TRBJ1-1|-|TRBD1|16|TRBV6-5
CASSYRDRGLNTEAFF
TGTGCCAGCAGTTATCGGGACAGGGGATTGAACACTGAAGCTTTCTTT
>TRBJ1-3|few|-|14|TRBV9
CASSPRPPGNTIYF
TGTGCCAGCAGCCCCCGCCCCCCTGGAAACACCATATATTTT
>TRBJ2-3|few|-|15|TRBV20-1
CSALGVATSTDTQYF
TGCAGTGCCCTCGGGGTAGCGACCAGCACAGATACGCAGTATTTT
>TRBJ1-6|-|-|13|TRBV14
CASSLHRNSPLHF
TGTGCCAGCAGCCTCCACAGAAATTCACCCCTCCACTTT
>TRBJ2-7|few|-|14|TRBV4-1
CASSPPARDYEQYF
TGCGCCAGCAGCCCCCCAGCTCGGGACTACGAGCAGTACTTC
>TRBJ1-1|-|-|18|TRBV4-2
CASSQDLRRRPLNTEAFF
TGTGCCAGCAGCCAAGATCTTAGACGCCGACCGTTGAACACTGAAGCTTTCTTT
>TRBJ2-2|few|-|15|TRBV5-5
CASSLVGRNTGELFF
TGTGCCAGCAGCTTGGTGGGGAGAAACACCGGGGAGCTGTTTTTT
>TRBJ2-3|few|TRBD1|14|TRBV6-1
CASNSQGARDTQYF
TGTGCCAGCAATTCACAGGGGGCGAGAGATACGCAGTATTTT
>TRBJ2-3|many|-|14|TRBV12-3/TRBV12-4
CASSRGKSTDTQYF
TGTGCCAGCAGTCGCGGGAAAAGCACAGATACGCAGTATTTT
>TRBJ1-2|-|-|13|TRBV20-1
CSAPGRGNHGYTF
TGCAGTGCTCCGGGGAGGGGAAATCATGGCTACACCTTC
>TRBJ1-2|few|-|13|TRBV6-1
CASRVTDDYGYTF
TGTGCCAGCAGGGTTACCGACGACTATGGCTACACCTTC
>TRBJ2-1|few|-|12|TRBV7-9
CASSSKNNEQFF
TGTGCCAGCAGCTCCAAGAACAATGAGCAGTTCTTC
>TRBJ1-5|-|-|15|TRBV6-1
CASSPARDSNQPQHF
TGTGCCAGCAGTCCCGCGAGGGATAGCAATCAGCCCCAGCATTTT
>TRBJ2-2|many|-|13|TRBV15
CATSRMGGWELFF
TGTGCCACCAGCAGAATGGGGGGTTGGGAGCTGTTTTTT
>TRBJ1-2|-|-|13|TRBV6-1
CASFGALDYGYTF
TGTGCCAGCTTCGGGGCCCTAGACTATGGCTACACCTTC
>TRBJ2-5|-|-|16|TRBV11-2
CASSLDRLIIGKTQYF
TGTGCCAGCAGCTTAGATAGGCTCATCATTGGAAAGACCCAGTACTTC